This TCR beta chain was retrieved from a study of cytomegalovirus exposure and HLA in healthy donors. Study-level background: From about 180 million T cells, an earlier analysis saw roughly 110 million unique TCR beta sequences.

A multiplex PCR was run with 60 Vbeta primers and 13 Jbeta primers. The repertoire was sequenced with immunoSEQ multiplex PCR; TCRdb's copy has only in-frame clones and lacks some. This table holds fewer than 150,000 clones, 70% to 80% found once. CDR1 and CDR2 from the germline V gene are SGHNT and YYREEE (reference sequence). This CDR3 has 14 residues. After removal of 2 bases from V and 1 base from J, the junction contained 0 bases not matched to a gene. This clone was observed a few times. This receptor was taken from a male donor in good health and CMV-seronegative. The chain employs TRBV5-4 and TRBJ2-4, with 7 bases identical to TRBD1. The specimen sequenced was PBMCs. The CDR3: CASSLGGAKNIQYF. In nucleotides, the CDR3 is TGTGCCAGCAGCTTAGGGGGCGCCAAAAACATTCAGTACTTC.